The 2 T cell receptor beta chains below all came from one sample that was sequenced in a study of T cell responses to AZD1222 COVID-19 vaccine. Using immunoSEQ multiplex PCR, the repertoire was profiled, and TCRdb retains in-frame clones only, with some absent. The table shows around 150,000 clones, with 75% to 95% occurring only once. Here the sequenced sample was peripheral blood, taken 28 days after the second dose of the MenACWY control vaccine. These receptors all come from an adult who received the MenACWY meningococcal vaccine as a control.

The chain carries TRBV27 and TRBJ1-5, with no clear D. Trimming took off 1 base at V and 0 bases at J, with 10 bases between the two ends. Germline V gene sequence: CDR1 MNHEY, CDR2 SMNVEV (reference sequence). The CDR3 totals 16 residues. The CDR3 bases are TGTGCCAGCAGTTTATATCCAGACTATAGCAATCAGCCCCAGCATTTT. This sequence encodes CASSLYPDYSNQPQHF.

The chain has TRBV28 and TRBJ1-3, with no clear D. V was cut by 5 bases and J by 0 bases, with 14 bases left in between. CDR3 length: 16 residues. Looked up from germline, CDR1 is MDHEN and CDR2 is SYDVKM. The CDR3 here is CASSTAAVPSGNTIYF. The CDR3 region has the DNA TGTGCCAGCAGTACCGCCGCAGTCCCCTCTGGAAACACCATATATTTT.